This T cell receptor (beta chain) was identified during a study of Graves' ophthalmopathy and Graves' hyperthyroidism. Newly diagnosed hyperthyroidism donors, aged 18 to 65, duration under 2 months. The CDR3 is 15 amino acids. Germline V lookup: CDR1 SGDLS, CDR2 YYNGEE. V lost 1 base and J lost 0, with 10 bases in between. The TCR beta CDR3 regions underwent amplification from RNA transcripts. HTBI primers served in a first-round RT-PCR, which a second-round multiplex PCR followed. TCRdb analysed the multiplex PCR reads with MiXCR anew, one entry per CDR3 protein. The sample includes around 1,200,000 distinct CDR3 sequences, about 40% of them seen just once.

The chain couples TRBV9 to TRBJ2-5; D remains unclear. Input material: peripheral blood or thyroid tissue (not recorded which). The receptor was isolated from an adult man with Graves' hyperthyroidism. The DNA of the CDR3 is TGTGCCAGCAGCGTACCTACACACGACCAAGAGACCCAGTACTTC. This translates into CASSVPTHDQETQYF.